A selection of T cell receptor beta chains follows, all from one sample in a study of vaccination and CD4 T cells after COVID-19. Their antigens remain unidentified. TCRdb used MiXCR to reprocess the PCR reads, holding one entry per CDR3 protein. This repertoire shows some 12,000 distinct CDR3 sequences, around a third found once; its top ten account for around an eighth. This sample comprised CD4+ T cells from blood, cultured in vitro, obtained after SARS-CoV-2 vaccination. The receptor set was obtained from a human donor who had recovered from COVID-19. The CDR3 runs from the conserved cysteine through the conserved F or W. A D gene is named only where the DNA matches it firmly. The size of a clone is reported for some rows only, either as once, few or many, or as a class for expanded clones.

D gene | J gene | clone size | V gene | CDR3 protein | CDR3 DNA
NA | TRBJ2-7 | NA | TRBV7-3 | CASSLTIIAEQYF | TGTGCCAGCAGCTTAACGATAATAGCTGAGCAGTACTTC
TRBD1 | TRBJ2-5 | NA | TRBV5-1 | CASSSGTGRETQYF | TGCGCCAGCAGCTCGGGGACAGGGAGAGAGACCCAGTACTTC
NA | TRBJ2-7 | NA | TRBV27 | CASSRIHLSSYEQYF | TGTGCCAGCAGCCGGATCCATCTTAGCTCCTACGAGCAGTACTTC
NA | TRBJ2-5 | NA | TRBV7-7 | CASSLPSLEGVGETQYF | TGTGCCAGCAGCTTACCCAGCTTAGAGGGGGTTGGAGAGACCCAGTACTTC
NA | TRBJ2-7 | few | TRBV7-2 | CASSLQPYEQYF | TGTGCCAGCAGCTTACAGCCCTACGAGCAGTACTTC
NA | TRBJ2-5 | few | TRBV7-6 | CASSPSGPLAETQYF | TGTGCCAGCAGCCCCTCGGGGCCGCTAGCAGAGACCCAGTACTTC
TRBD2 | TRBJ2-3 | few | TRBV7-9 | CASSPGLAGERTDTQYF | TGTGCCAGCAGCCCCGGACTAGCGGGAGAGCGCACAGATACGCAGTATTTT
NA | TRBJ2-2 | once | TRBV7-3 | CASSLNRPTNTGELFF | TGTGCCAGCAGCTTAAACCGCCCTACGAACACCGGGGAGCTGTTTTTT
TRBD2 | TRBJ2-1 | NA | TRBV7-2 | CASSSRLAGARNEQFF | TGTGCCAGCAGCTCCCGTCTAGCGGGAGCTCGGAATGAGCAGTTCTTC
TRBD1 | TRBJ1-5 | NA | TRBV6-5 | CASSYSGGAGSNQPQHF | TGTGCCAGCAGTTACTCAGGGGGCGCAGGTAGCAATCAGCCCCAGCATTTT
NA | TRBJ2-2 | NA | TRBV27 | CASRLKWGGSGAGELFF | TGTGCCAGCAGGCTCAAGTGGGGGGGCTCAGGGGCCGGGGAGCTGTTTTTT
TRBD1 | TRBJ1-6 | NA | TRBV6-5 | CASSYGQGAPNSPLHF | TGTGCCAGCAGTTACGGCCAGGGGGCGCCCAATTCACCCCTCCACTTT
NA | TRBJ2-5 | once | TRBV4-1 | CASSQVSLWETQYF | TGCGCCAGCAGCCAAGTCAGCCTCTGGGAGACCCAGTACTTC
NA | TRBJ1-5 | few | TRBV20-1 | CSARDSQGITNQPQHF | TGCAGTGCTAGAGATTCCCAGGGAATCACTAATCAGCCCCAGCATTTT
NA | TRBJ1-5 | NA | TRBV30 | CAWSGSSNQPQHF | TGTGCCTGGTCAGGGTCGAGCAATCAGCCCCAGCATTTT
NA | TRBJ1-6 | few | TRBV6-2/TRBV6-3 | CASSRQASNSPLHF | TGTGCCAGCAGCCGACAGGCGTCTAATTCACCCCTCCACTTT
NA | TRBJ2-1 | few | TRBV7-2 | CASSWDRYNEQFF | TGTGCCAGCAGCTGGGACCGCTACAATGAGCAGTTCTTC
TRBD1 | TRBJ2-5 | NA | TRBV11-2 | CASIPTSGTEETQYF | TGTGCCAGCATTCCCACCTCCGGGACAGAAGAGACCCAGTACTTC
NA | TRBJ2-2 | few | TRBV7-2 | CASSLPTGGGPGELFF | TGTGCCAGCAGCTTACCCACAGGGGGGGGGCCCGGGGAGCTGTTTTTT
TRBD2 | TRBJ2-3 | NA | TRBV10-3 | CATSVPTSGRATDTQYF | TGTGCCACCAGTGTCCCCACTAGCGGGAGAGCCACAGATACGCAGTATTTT
NA | TRBJ2-2 | few | TRBV6-2/TRBV6-3 | CASTINSRTGELFF | TGTGCCAGCACCATTAACTCCCGGACCGGGGAGCTGTTTTTT
NA | TRBJ2-4 | NA | TRBV12-3/TRBV12-4 | CASTPNRGKNIQYF | TGTGCCAGCACCCCGAATCGGGGCAAAAACATTCAGTACTTC
NA | TRBJ2-1 | NA | TRBV19 | CASSILAYRGALRPPGASYNEQFF | TGTGCCAGTAGTATATTGGCGTACAGAGGAGCTTTGAGACCCCCTGGTGCATCCTACAATGAGCAGTTCTTC
NA | TRBJ2-7 | once | TRBV28 | CASSLGEQYF | TGTGCCAGCAGCCTTGGCGAGCAGTACTTC
NA | TRBJ2-2 | NA | TRBV27 | CASSFGVGGRGTGELFF | TGTGCCAGCAGTTTTGGTGTTGGGGGCCGAGGGACCGGGGAGCTGTTTTTT
NA | TRBJ2-2 | few | TRBV7-9 | CASSTRDPLPGELFF | TGTGCCAGCAGCACGAGGGACCCACTTCCCGGGGAGCTGTTTTTT
TRBD1 | TRBJ1-2 | few | TRBV10-3 | CAISESDRANYGYTF | TGTGCCATCAGTGAGTCGGACAGGGCCAACTATGGCTACACCTTC